A selection of T cell receptor beta chains follows, all from one sample in a study of CD8+ T cells in alopecia areata. The method was immunoSEQ multiplex PCR; TCRdb's version includes in-frame clones alone and lacks a portion of them. The sample has about 150,000 clones; less than 70% are singletons. The source was CD8+ T cells sorted from blood, collected at week 4, from a patient treated with tofacitinib. These receptors all come from a human donor with alopecia areata. Both conserved end residues are part of each CDR3. Each record gives: D gene, J gene, V gene, clone size, CDR3 DNA, CDR3 protein. A D gene is named only where the DNA matches it firmly. The listing skips clone size in some rows; elsewhere it reads once, few, many or a size class.

>TRBD1|TRBJ1-1|TRBV5-1|once
TGCGCCAGCAGCTGGAGACAGGGAGGTACTGAAGCTTTCTTT
CASSWRQGGTEAFF
>TRBD1|TRBJ2-1|TRBV7-6|NA
TGTGCCAGCAGCTCCGGACAGGGGGCTAAGCAGTTCTTC
CASSSGQGAKQFF
>TRBD1|TRBJ2-5|TRBV5-1|NA
TGCGCCAGCAGCTTACCTTGGACAGGGGAAGAGACCCAGTACTTC
CASSLPWTGEETQYF
>TRBD2|TRBJ2-3|TRBV14|few
TGTGCCAGCAGACCTAGCGGGGGGGCAGGAGATACGCAGTATTTT
CASRPSGGAGDTQYF
>NA|TRBJ2-7|TRBV7-8|NA
TGTGCCAGCAGCTTCGAGGGACTGCTTCCCTACGAGCAGTACTTC
CASSFEGLLPYEQYF
>TRBD2|TRBJ2-5|TRBV27|NA
TGTGCCAGCAGTTTATATAGCGGGGGTTACCAAGAGACCCAGTACTTC
CASSLYSGGYQETQYF
>TRBD2|TRBJ2-3|TRBV29-1|NA
TGCAGCGGTCTCGGGACTAGCGACGCTAGCACAGATACGCAGTATTTT
CSGLGTSDASTDTQYF
>TRBD1|TRBJ1-1|TRBV4-1|NA
TGCGCCAGCAGCCAAAGACAGGGGTTCCCTGAAGCTTTCTTT
CASSQRQGFPEAFF
>TRBD1|TRBJ1-2|TRBV29-1|NA
TGCAGCACCTCCGCCGGGACAGGCCACCGAGACGATGGCTACACCTTC
CSTSAGTGHRDDGYTF
>TRBD1|TRBJ2-5|TRBV4-1|NA
TGCGCCAGCAGCCAAGAATGGGACAGCGAGGGGATCGAGGAGACCCAGTACTTC
CASSQEWDSEGIEETQYF
>TRBD1|TRBJ2-7|TRBV6-6|NA
TGTGCCAGCAGTTACTTAGACAGGGTAGGGTTCGGGCAGTACTTC
CASSYLDRVGFGQYF
>NA|TRBJ2-3|TRBV4-1|NA
TGCGCCAGCAGCCAAGCCAAGGGGCTGCTCACAGATACGCAGTATTTT
CASSQAKGLLTDTQYF